This T cell receptor (beta chain) was obtained from a study of early T cells in non-severe SARS-CoV-2 infection. Overall study results and limits: Using VDJdb, the matching emphasized anti-spike CD8 responses while missing private and CD4 specificities.

V gave up 4 bases and J gave up 5 bases, with 11 bases separating them. The CDR3 is made up of 14 amino acids. Germline CDR1 and CDR2: SGHTA and FQGNSA. From the 5' RACE reads, TCRdb called clonotypes with MiXCR, one entry per CDR3 protein. Among 30,000 to 45,000 distinct CDR3 sequences listed, roughly 9.9% were seen once. This clonotype was seen at least ten times. Its specificity is not known. The TCR comes from an adult who was a healthcare worker with PCR-confirmed SARS-CoV-2 infection or an uninfected control (not recorded which). V gene TRBV7-2 combines with J gene TRBJ1-4, with D uncertain. Source material: whole blood. CDR3 bases: TGTGCCAGCAGCTACCAGGCGGGGAATGAAAAACTGTTTTTT. Protein product: CASSYQAGNEKLFF. Complete variable domain (other parts from reference TRBV7-2 and TRBJ1-4): GAGVSQSPSNKVTEKGKDVELRCDPISGHTALYWYRQSLGQGLEFLIYFQGNSAPDKSGLPSDRFSAERTGGSVSTLTIQRTQQEDSAVYLCASSYQAGNEKLFFGSGTQLSVL.